Listed below are T cell receptor beta chains from one sample, sequenced in a study of T cells after yellow fever vaccination. TCRdb re-called the 5' RACE reads through MiXCR, storing one row per CDR3 protein. The repertoire holds 200,000 to 300,000 distinct CDR3 sequences, about an eighth seen once, with approximately 0.49% in the top ten. The material was CD4+ T cells sorted from PBMCs, obtained 45 days after the yellow fever booster vaccination. The source of these receptors is a man aged 25 to 40 who received the YFV17D yellow fever vaccine. Each CDR3 is given with its conserved first and last residue. Each record gives: J gene, V gene, CDR3 length, CDR3 protein.

>TRBJ2-1|TRBV5-1|17
CASSKNGLAGGFGEQFF
>TRBJ2-7|TRBV20-1|13
CSASFRWGYEQYF
>TRBJ1-2|TRBV20-1|13
CSAPQVGAYGYTF
>TRBJ2-1|TRBV21-1|17
CASSLLTQGAMYNEQFF
>TRBJ2-6|TRBV29-1|17
CSVVEGLGGSGANVLTF
>TRBJ2-1|TRBV6-5|18
CASSYLGGRYKNYNEQFF
>TRBJ2-7|TRBV2|13
CASSEEGSYEQYF
>TRBJ2-1|TRBV7-9|16
CASSLAGLAGDDEQFF
>TRBJ2-5|TRBV10-3|15
CAISESNGGQETQYF
>TRBJ2-5|TRBV7-2|13
CASSFGRRETQYF
>TRBJ2-7|TRBV12-3/TRBV12-4|14
CASSQRGGGHEQYF
>TRBJ2-3|TRBV5-1|14
CASSTGLAGELGYF
>TRBJ2-7|TRBV12-3/TRBV12-4|14
CASSFGEAPAGQYF
>TRBJ2-1|TRBV7-2|16
CASSPQLLAGYNEQFF
>TRBJ2-1|TRBV20-1|14
CSARGQGGVNEQFF
>TRBJ2-7|TRBV11-2|18
CASSFGTSGSKGSYEQYF
>TRBJ2-1|TRBV18|13
CASSPLSYNEQFF
>TRBJ2-5|TRBV5-1|12
CASSANRETQYF
>TRBJ1-1|TRBV7-6|13
CASSLAKNTEAFF
>TRBJ2-2|TRBV27|15
CASSPLGIRTGELFF
>TRBJ2-5|TRBV6-6|12
CASRELAETQYF
>TRBJ2-1|TRBV7-2|13
CASSSPGYNEQFF
>TRBJ2-1|TRBV4-2|16
CDSSQETSGGYNEQFF
>TRBJ2-1|TRBV7-3|23
CASSLNGGRGRAGGLLSYNEQFF
>TRBJ2-2|TRBV7-3|13
CASSPEPTGELFF
>TRBJ1-1|TRBV18|19
CASSPGLTGTRKGNTEAFF
>TRBJ2-7|TRBV10-3|15
CAISEPTGGKDEQYF
>TRBJ2-6|TRBV20-1|15
CSAMVRASGANVLTF
>TRBJ2-2|TRBV5-1|16
CASSLGQGGPSGELFF
>TRBJ2-1|TRBV27|16
CASSLRLAGGYNEQFF